A selection of T cell receptor beta chains follows, all from one sample in a study of spatial heterogeneity in lung cancer. TCRdb re-called the 5' RACE reads with MiXCR, one entry per CDR3 protein. The sample lists over 10,000 distinct CDR3 sequences, around 5% occurring once. Material: lung tumor tissue, obtained at surgery. The receptors stem from a male donor with early-stage non-small cell lung cancer. Both conserved end residues are part of each CDR3. A D gene is named only where the DNA matches it firmly. Only part of the rows carry a size: once, few, many, or a class if the clone is expanded.

d_call j_call clone_size v_call cdr3_nt cdr3_aa
NA TRBJ1-5 many TRBV10-3 TGTGCCATCAGTGACAGGGGACTTGATCAGCCCCAGCATTTT CAISDRGLDQPQHF
NA TRBJ2-3 many TRBV6-2/TRBV6-3 TGTGCCGCGGGACGGGTGTATTTT CAAGRVYF
NA TRBJ2-3 many TRBV5-4 TGTGCCAGCAGCTTGAGGCGGAACGGGCTGGATACGCAGTATTTT CASSLRRNGLDTQYF
NA TRBJ1-2 many TRBV5-1 TGCGCCAGCAGCTTGGGCAGCACTAACTATGGCTACACCTTC CASSLGSTNYGYTF
NA TRBJ2-2 many TRBV28 TGTGCCAGCAGTTTATGGGGGGGCTCCGGGGAGCTGTTTTTT CASSLWGGSGELFF
NA TRBJ1-1 many TRBV29-1 TGCAGCGTTGACTTGCTGGCGGGGGGTGGAATGAACACTGAAGCTTTCTTT CSVDLLAGGGMNTEAFF
NA TRBJ2-3 many TRBV6-2/TRBV6-3 TGTGCCAGCAGTAATCATCGGGGCACAGATACGCAGTATTTT CASSNHRGTDTQYF
TRBD2 TRBJ2-1 many TRBV7-2 TGTGCCAGCATCCAAGGTCCGCTAGCGGGAAGCAATGAGCAGTTCTTC CASIQGPLAGSNEQFF
TRBD2 TRBJ2-1 many TRBV7-3 TGTGCCAGCAGCCCTAGCGGGGCGAACAATGAGCAGTTCTTC CASSPSGANNEQFF
NA TRBJ2-3 many TRBV7-2 TGTGCCAGCAGCTTAAGATCGGGGGAGGCAGATACGCAGTATTTT CASSLRSGEADTQYF
TRBD2 TRBJ2-2 many TRBV29-1 TGCAGCGTACGACTAGCGGGAGGAGCCGGGGAGCTGTTTTTT CSVRLAGGAGELFF
NA TRBJ2-1 many TRBV24-1 TGTGCCACCGCCCTTAGCGGAGGGAGCAATGAGCAGTTCTTC CATALSGGSNEQFF
TRBD1 TRBJ2-1 many TRBV7-2 TGTGCCAGCAGCCTCGGACAGGGGGCGGTGTATGAGCAGTTCTTC CASSLGQGAVYEQFF
NA TRBJ2-5 many TRBV20-1 TGCAGTGCTAGAGTGGCGGGAGAGACCCAGTACTTC CSARVAGETQYF
TRBD1 TRBJ2-7 many TRBV20-1 TGCAGTGCTACTAGGAGGGGGACAGGGGACCACGAGCAGTACTTC CSATRRGTGDHEQYF
TRBD1 TRBJ2-1 many TRBV7-3 TGTGCCAGCAGCTTAGGCAGGGGGATGGATGAGCAGTTCTTC CASSLGRGMDEQFF
TRBD2 TRBJ2-1 many TRBV2 TGTGCCAGCAGGCCTAGCGGGAGTTTCAATGAGCAGTTCTTC CASRPSGSFNEQFF
NA TRBJ1-2 many TRBV7-2 TGTGCCAGCAGCTTAGGGGGATGGGGGGAGACCTCCACCTTC CASSLGGWGETSTF
TRBD1 TRBJ2-5 many TRBV6-5 TGTGCCAGCAGTTACTCGACAGGGAGCCCAGAGACCCAGTACTTC CASSYSTGSPETQYF
TRBD2 TRBJ2-3 many TRBV5-4 TGTGCCAGCAGCTCTGGCGCGGGAGGTGGGACAGATACGCAGTATTTT CASSSGAGGGTDTQYF
NA TRBJ1-6 many TRBV7-3 TGTGCCAGCAGCTTAGATGTGAATTCACCCCTCCACTTT CASSLDVNSPLHF
NA TRBJ1-4 NA TRBV15 TGTGCCACCAGCAGAGTAGGCCGAAATGAAAAACTGTTTTTT CATSRVGRNEKLFF
NA TRBJ1-4 many TRBV25-1 TGTGCCAGCAGTGTTATGGGGAGCCATAATGAAAAACTGTTTTTT CASSVMGSHNEKLFF
TRBD2 TRBJ2-2 many TRBV18 TGTGCCAGCTCACCACCGGGACTAGCGGGGAACACCGGGGAGCTGTTTTTT CASSPPGLAGNTGELFF
NA TRBJ2-1 many TRBV18 TGTGCCAGCTCACCACCGATGGGCGGAATTTCCTACAATGAGCAGTTCTTC CASSPPMGGISYNEQFF
TRBD1 TRBJ1-2 many TRBV20-1 TGCAGTGCTAGACCTGGGGACAGGGGTGTCTATGGCTACACCTTC CSARPGDRGVYGYTF
NA TRBJ2-3 medium-sized TRBV20-1 TGCAGTGCTAGCCGGAGATTCCACCTAGGGGATACGCAGTATTTT CSASRRFHLGDTQYF
TRBD2 TRBJ2-1 many TRBV7-2 TGTGCCAGCAGCTTAGCTCTGCTGACTAGCGGGAGTGGTGAGCAGTTCTTC CASSLALLTSGSGEQFF